This TCR beta chain was recorded in a study of shared clonotypes between healthy human individuals. Study-wide results and caveats: Of the naive CD4 clonotypes, around 4.8% were shared across a few donors.

V dropped 5 bases and J dropped 4; count of bases not matched to a gene: 8. The CDR3 length is 14 residues. Germline CDR1 reads SQVTM; CDR2 reads ANQGSEA. Sequencing was performed with immunoSEQ multiplex PCR; in TCRdb, only in-frame clones are kept and a portion is missing. The profile covers more than 600,000 clones, with 90% to 95% appearing a single time and approximately 24% taken by the ten largest. Naive CD8 cells lacked CD45RO, underwent positive selection for CCR7 and left out terminally differentiated effector memory CD45RA+ cells. Details on this clone: Its antigen is currently unknown.

The receptor comes from a man aged 30 to 39 in good health. The chain joins TRBV29-1 to TRBJ2-1; 7 bases line up with TRBD2. The sample taken for sequencing was naive CD8+ T cells sorted from blood. CDR3 sequence reads: CSVCLLSGYNEQFF. For the CDR3, the DNA is TGCAGCGTTTGTCTTCTTAGCGGGTACAATGAGCAGTTCTTC.